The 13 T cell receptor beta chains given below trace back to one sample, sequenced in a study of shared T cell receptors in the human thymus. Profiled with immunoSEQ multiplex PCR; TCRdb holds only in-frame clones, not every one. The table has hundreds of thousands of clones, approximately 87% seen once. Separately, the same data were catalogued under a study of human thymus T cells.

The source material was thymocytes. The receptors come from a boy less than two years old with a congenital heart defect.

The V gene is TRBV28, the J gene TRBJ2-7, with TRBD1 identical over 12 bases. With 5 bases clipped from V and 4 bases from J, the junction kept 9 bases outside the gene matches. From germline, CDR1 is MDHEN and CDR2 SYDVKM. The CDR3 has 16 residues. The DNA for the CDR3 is TGTGCCAGCAGTGCCTCCGGGACAGGGGGCGCTTACGAGCAGTACTTC. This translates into CASSASGTGGAYEQYF.

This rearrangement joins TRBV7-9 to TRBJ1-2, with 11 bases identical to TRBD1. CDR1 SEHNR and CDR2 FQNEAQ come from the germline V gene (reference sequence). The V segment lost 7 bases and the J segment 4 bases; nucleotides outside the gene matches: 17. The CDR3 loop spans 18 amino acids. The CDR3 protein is CASTTSGTGGIWGYGYTF. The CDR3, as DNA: TGTGCCAGCACCACCTCCGGGACAGGGGGGATTTGGGGCTATGGCTACACCTTC.

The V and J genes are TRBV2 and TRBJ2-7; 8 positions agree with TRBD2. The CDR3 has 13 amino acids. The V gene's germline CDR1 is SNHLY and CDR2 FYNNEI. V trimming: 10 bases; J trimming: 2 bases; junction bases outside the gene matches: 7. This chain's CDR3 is CAIRLAKPYEQYF. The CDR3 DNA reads TGTGCCATCAGACTAGCGAAGCCCTACGAGCAGTACTTC.

The CDR3 coding sequence is TGTGCCAGCAGCCCCGTCGGACTAGCGGGAAACAATGAGCAGTTCTTC. The encoded protein is CASSPVGLAGNNEQFF. The chain combines TRBV7-8 with TRBJ2-1; TRBD2 agrees at 12 bases. Germline CDR1 is SGHVS and CDR2 is FQNEAQ. V shed 5 bases and J 5 bases; nucleotides not matched to a gene: 7. This CDR3 contains 16 residues.

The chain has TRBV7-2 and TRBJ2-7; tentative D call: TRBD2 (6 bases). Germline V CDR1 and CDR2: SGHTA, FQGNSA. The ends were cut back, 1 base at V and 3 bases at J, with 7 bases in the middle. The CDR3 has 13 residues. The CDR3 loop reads CASSLGTNYEQYF. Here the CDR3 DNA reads TGTGCCAGCAGCTTAGGGACTAACTACGAGCAGTACTTC.

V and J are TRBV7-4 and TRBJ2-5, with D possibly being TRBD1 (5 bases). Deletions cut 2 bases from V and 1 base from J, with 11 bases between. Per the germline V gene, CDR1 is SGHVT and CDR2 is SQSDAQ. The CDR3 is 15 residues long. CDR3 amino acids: CASSLPLDSQETQYF. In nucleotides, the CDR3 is TGTGCCAGCAGCTTACCGCTTGACAGCCAAGAGACCCAGTACTTC. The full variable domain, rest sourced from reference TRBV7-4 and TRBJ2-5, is GAGVSQSPRYKVAKRGRDVALRCDSISGHVTLYWYRQTLGQGSEVLTYSQSDAQRDKSGRPSGRFSAERPERSVSTLKIQRTEQGDSAVYLCASSLPLDSQETQYFGPGTRLLVL.

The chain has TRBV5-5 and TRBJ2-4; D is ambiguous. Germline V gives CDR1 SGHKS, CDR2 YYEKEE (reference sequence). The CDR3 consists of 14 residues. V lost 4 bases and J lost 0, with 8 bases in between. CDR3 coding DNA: TGTGCCAGCAGCCGCAGTCTAGCCAAAAACATTCAGTACTTC. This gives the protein CASSRSLAKNIQYF.

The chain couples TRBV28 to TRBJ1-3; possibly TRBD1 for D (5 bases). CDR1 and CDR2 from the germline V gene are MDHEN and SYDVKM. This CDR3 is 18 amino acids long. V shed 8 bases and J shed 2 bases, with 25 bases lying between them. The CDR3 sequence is CASAYGGAGNGAGNTIYF. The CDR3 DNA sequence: TGTGCCAGCGCCTATGGGGGAGCGGGCAATGGTGCTGGAAACACCATATATTTT.

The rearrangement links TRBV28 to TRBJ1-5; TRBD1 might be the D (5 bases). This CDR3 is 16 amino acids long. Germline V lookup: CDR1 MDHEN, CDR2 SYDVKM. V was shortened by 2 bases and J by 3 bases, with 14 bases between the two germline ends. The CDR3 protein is CASSLRMWGDNQPQHF. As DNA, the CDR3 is TGTGCCAGCAGTTTACGTATGTGGGGGGACAATCAGCCCCAGCATTTT.

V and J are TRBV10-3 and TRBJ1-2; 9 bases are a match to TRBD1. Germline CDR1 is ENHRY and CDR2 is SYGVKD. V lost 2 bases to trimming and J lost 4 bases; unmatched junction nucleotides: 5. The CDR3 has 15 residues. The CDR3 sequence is CAISEPDRGPYGYTF. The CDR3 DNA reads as TGTGCCATCAGTGAGCCGGACAGGGGCCCCTATGGCTACACCTTC.

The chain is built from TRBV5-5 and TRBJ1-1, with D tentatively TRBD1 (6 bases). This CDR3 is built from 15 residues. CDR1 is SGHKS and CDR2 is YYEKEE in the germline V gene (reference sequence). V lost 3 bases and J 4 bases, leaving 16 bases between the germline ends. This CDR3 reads CASSSTQGRGTEAFF. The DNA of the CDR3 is TGTGCCAGCAGCTCCACACAGGGCAGGGGCACTGAAGCTTTCTTT.

CDR3 loop: CASSHRDLGGNTIYF. CDR3 DNA sequence: TGTGCCAGCAGCCACCGGGATTTGGGAGGAAACACCATATATTTT. The chain links TRBV6-6 to TRBJ1-3; D not certain. Germline-derived CDR1 and CDR2 are MNHNY and SVGAGI (reference sequence). The CDR3 has 15 residues. V dropped 6 bases and J dropped 4 bases, with 16 bases sitting between them.

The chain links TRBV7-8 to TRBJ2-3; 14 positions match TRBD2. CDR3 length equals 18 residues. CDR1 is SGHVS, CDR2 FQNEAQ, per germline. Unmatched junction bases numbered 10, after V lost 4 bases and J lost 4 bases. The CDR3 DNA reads TGTGCCAGCAGCTCAACAGGACTAGCGGGAGGCGGATCAGATACGCAGTATTTT. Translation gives CASSSTGLAGGGSDTQYF.